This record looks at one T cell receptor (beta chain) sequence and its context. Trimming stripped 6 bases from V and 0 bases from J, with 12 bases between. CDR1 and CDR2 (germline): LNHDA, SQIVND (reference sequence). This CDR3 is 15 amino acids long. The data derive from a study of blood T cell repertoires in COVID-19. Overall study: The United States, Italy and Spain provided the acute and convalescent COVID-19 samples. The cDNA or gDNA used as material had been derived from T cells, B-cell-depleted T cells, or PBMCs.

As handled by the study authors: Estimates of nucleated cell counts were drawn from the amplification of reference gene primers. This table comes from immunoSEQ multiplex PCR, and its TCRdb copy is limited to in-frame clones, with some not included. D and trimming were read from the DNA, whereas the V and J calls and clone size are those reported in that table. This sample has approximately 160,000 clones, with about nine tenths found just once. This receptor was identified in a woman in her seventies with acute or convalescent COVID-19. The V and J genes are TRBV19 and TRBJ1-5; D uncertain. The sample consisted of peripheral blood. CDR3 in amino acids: CASREYSYSNQPQHF. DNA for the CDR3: TGTGCCAGTAGAGAGTACAGCTATAGCAATCAGCCCCAGCATTTT.